This TCR beta chain derives from a study of immune cell composition in non-small cell lung cancer. Study-wide results and limits: Dominant in vivo tumour-associated clones were not shown to share tumour-reactive sequences. TIL tumour reactivity correlated with maximal tumour-associated clone frequency in adenocarcinoma.

The CDR3 runs to 14 residues. The V gene lost 5 bases and the J gene lost 3 bases, with 11 bases spanning the gap. Germline-derived CDR1 and CDR2 are LGHNA and YNFKEQ. Normal lung sampling was at least 3 cm from the tumour, as distant as possible. This clone was recorded once. Its antigen is currently unknown. Assay used: immunoSEQ multiplex PCR; TCRdb lists only in-frame clones, some missing. The table records some 2,600 clones, roughly four fifths of them present only once. These same records also appear under a second study, on CD4 T cells in lung cancer. That investigation notes: Four resected stage I-III patients provided tumor and non-adjacent lung tissue. Prior treatments included platinum chemotherapy, and some patients had nivolumab or pembrolizumab.

Sequenced material: non-adjacent lung tissue. The TCR sequence derives from a human donor with non-small cell lung cancer. The chain combines TRBV4-2 with TRBJ2-1; no clear D gene. CDR3 loop: CASSFYLNYNEQFF. CDR3 bases: TGTGCCAGCAGCTTCTACTTAAACTACAATGAGCAGTTCTTC.